The 21 T cell receptor beta chains in this list originate from one sample, sequenced in a study of shared clonotypes between healthy human individuals. Profiled with immunoSEQ multiplex PCR; TCRdb holds only in-frame clones, not every one. The sample records some 690,000 clones, around 91% being singletons. Material for sequencing was memory CD8+ T cells from PBMCs. The sample's subset: CD45RO+ cells pooled with CCR7-negative TemRA cells. The receptor source for this set is a man aged 18 to 29 in good health. Some clones in this sample may be carry-over from other donors' samples.

The chain combines TRBV28 with TRBJ1-5; D unclear. This CDR3 has 12 residues. Trimming left V 10 bases short and J 2 bases short, with 9 bases between. Germline V gives CDR1 MDHEN, CDR2 SYDVKM. CDR3 nucleotide sequence: TGTGCCACCTCCGTTGGCAATCAGCCCCAGCATTTT. It is translated as CATSVGNQPQHF.

The chain employs TRBV27 and TRBJ2-1; D remains unclear. From germline, CDR1 is MNHEY and CDR2 SMNVEV (reference sequence). There are 14 residues in the CDR3. V lost 4 bases, J lost 6 bases, and 13 bases lay in between. For the CDR3, the DNA is TGTGCCAGCAGTTCAGTACAGTTGGTCAATGAGCAGTTCTTC. Its protein is CASSSVQLVNEQFF.

V gene TRBV7-9 combines with J gene TRBJ2-7; 8 nucleotides match TRBD1. Trimming removed 4 bases from V and 3 bases from J; junction bases left unmatched: 5. Germline V CDR1 and CDR2: SEHNR, FQNEAQ (reference sequence). The CDR3 is 14 residues long. The CDR3 bases are TGTGCCAGCAGCTCAGGGGGCAGATTCTACGAGCAGTACTTC. It encodes CASSSGGRFYEQYF. The entire variable domain, with the rest obtained from reference TRBV7-9 and TRBJ2-7, is as follows: DTGVSQNPRHKITKRGQNVTFRCDPISEHNRLYWYRQTLGQGPEFLTYFQNEAQLEKSRLLSDRFSAERPKGSFSTLEIQRTEQGDSAMYLCASSSGGRFYEQYFGPGTRLTVT.

The chain recombines TRBV7-9 with TRBJ2-7, with D perhaps TRBD1 (6 bases). V was clipped by 6 bases and J by 1 base, with 10 bases between them. Germline V CDR1 and CDR2: SEHNR, FQNEAQ (reference sequence). CDR3 length: 13 amino acids. The CDR3 loop reads CASREDSSYEQYF. The CDR3 region has the DNA TGTGCCAGCAGGGAGGACAGTTCCTACGAGCAGTACTTC.

Worth noting for this clone: This sample includes further DNA sequences coding for the same CDR3. The J gene is TRBJ2-7, the V gene TRBV2; no firm D call. V shed 1 base and J shed 0 bases, with 7 bases lying between them. This CDR3 region has 14 residues. Germline lookup yields CDR1 SNHLY and CDR2 FYNNEI. The CDR3 spells CASSEGRGSYEQYF. CDR3 DNA sequence: TGTGCCAGCAGTGAAGGTCGCGGCTCCTACGAGCAGTACTTC. Using reference TRBV2 and TRBJ2-7 for the parts outside the CDR3, the full variable domain is EPEVTQTPSHQVTQMGQEVILRCVPISNHLYFYWYRQILGQKVEFLVSFYNNEISEKSEIFDDQFSVERPDGSNFTLKIRSTKLEDSAMYFCASSEGRGSYEQYFGPGTRLTVT.

This clone was observed a few times. The chain joins TRBV29-1 to TRBJ1-1; tentatively, D is TRBD1 (6 bases). The V and J ends lost 8 bases and 0 bases respectively, with 13 bases between them. The CDR3 sequence is 13 residues long. Germline V gene lookup returns CDR1 SQVTM and CDR2 ANQGSEA. The CDR3 DNA reads as TGCAGCTCTGGAGACAGGTTGAACACTGAAGCTTTCTTT. As protein: CSSGDRLNTEAFF.

The V and J genes are TRBV27 and TRBJ1-5, with D possibly matching TRBD1 (6 bases). Trimming stripped 0 bases from V and 0 bases from J, with 15 bases between. This CDR3 has 18 amino acids. Germline V gene lookup returns CDR1 MNHEY and CDR2 SMNVEV (reference sequence). The CDR3 loop reads CASSLSGGPWVSNQPQHF. The CDR3 DNA sequence: TGTGCCAGCAGTTTATCGGGGGGGCCTTGGGTTAGCAATCAGCCCCAGCATTTT.

This chain links TRBV27 with TRBJ1-1, with 7 bases lining up with TRBD1. The germline V gene has CDR1 MNHEY and CDR2 SMNVEV (reference sequence). The length of the CDR3 is 14 residues. Losses at the gene ends were 6 bases for V and 3 bases for J; bases not matched to a gene: 7. CDR3: CASSQGGDDTEAFF. In DNA form, the CDR3 reads TGTGCCAGCAGCCAAGGGGGCGATGACACTGAAGCTTTCTTT.

This clone has a single count. This chain joins TRBV11-2 and TRBJ1-4; D not resolved. The CDR3 is 15 amino acids. Germline assignment: CDR1 SGHAT and CDR2 FQNNGV. V was trimmed by 4 bases and J by 6 bases, leaving 15 bases between them. The CDR3 loop reads CASSYHPGDDEKLFF. The DNA for the CDR3 is TGTGCCAGCAGCTACCACCCCGGGGATGATGAAAAACTGTTTTTT.

V and J are TRBV10-3 and TRBJ1-3; no definite D call. V was shortened by 3 bases and J by 0 bases, with 15 bases between the two germline ends. This CDR3 is 17 amino acids long. Germline-derived CDR1 and CDR2 are ENHRY and SYGVKD. DNA of the CDR3: TGTGCCATCAGTGACCTTATCGCAGGAGCCTCTGGAAACACCATATATTTT. Protein: CAISDLIAGASGNTIYF.

The rearrangement links TRBV19 to TRBJ2-3; D gene uncertain. The V gene's germline CDR1 is LNHDA and CDR2 SQIVND (reference sequence). The CDR3 extends over 15 amino acids. V gave up 5 bases and J gave up 2 bases, with 14 bases separating them. The CDR3 DNA sequence: TGTGCCAGTAGTTCCCGACAATCGTACACAGATACGCAGTATTTT. Translation gives CASSSRQSYTDTQYF.

V gene TRBV27 combines with J gene TRBJ2-7; possibly TRBD1 or TRBD2 for D (5 bases each). From germline, CDR1 is MNHEY and CDR2 SMNVEV (reference sequence). The CDR3 length is 14 residues. Trimming left V 8 bases short and J 2 bases short, with 16 bases between. CDR3 bases: TGTGCCAGCTCGAGGGGACGCGGCACCTACGAGCAGTACTTC. Translating it yields CASSRGRGTYEQYF.

The chain combines TRBV25-1 with TRBJ2-5; D is unclear. This CDR3 region has 14 residues. V was trimmed by 3 bases and J by 5 bases, leaving 13 bases between them. Germline CDR1 reads MGHDK; CDR2 reads SYGVNS. CDR3 region: CASSDLLTGETQYF. The CDR3 nucleotides are TGTGCCAGCAGTGACCTACTGACCGGTGAGACCCAGTACTTC.

The chain couples TRBV7-2 to TRBJ2-5; the D gene is possibly TRBD1 (5 bases). Trimming took 5 bases from V and 7 from J, leaving 23 bases between them. CDR3 length: 16 residues. Germline CDR1 is SGHTA and CDR2 is FQGNSA. The CDR3 reads CASSPRAGQNWGTQYF. CDR3 in DNA: TGTGCCAGCAGCCCTAGGGCAGGGCAGAATTGGGGGACCCAGTACTTC. The full variable domain, with the rest looked up from reference TRBV7-2 and TRBJ2-5, is GAGVSQSPSNKVTEKGKDVELRCDPISGHTALYWYRQSLGQGLEFLIYFQGNSAPDKSGLPSDRFSAERTGGSVSTLTIQRTQQEDSAVYLCASSPRAGQNWGTQYFGPGTRLLVL.

This clone appeared once. This sequence joins TRBV27 and TRBJ2-7, with 7 bases aligning to TRBD1. Germline CDR1 MNHEY, CDR2 SMNVEV (reference sequence). The CDR3 runs to 14 residues. After removal of 7 bases from V and 3 bases from J, the junction contained 9 bases not matched to a gene. The CDR3 DNA sequence: TGTGCCAGCATCAAAAGACAGGGTAACTACGAGCAGTACTTC. Translation: CASIKRQGNYEQYF.

This clone was detected only once. The rearrangement joins TRBV27 to TRBJ2-1; D call uncertain. Trimming took off 5 bases at V and 10 bases at J, with 15 bases between the two ends. The CDR3 has 13 amino acids. CDR1 and CDR2 from the germline V gene are MNHEY and SMNVEV (reference sequence). This CDR3 is CASSTNLMWEQFF. The CDR3 DNA reads as TGTGCCAGCAGTACTAATCTTATGTGGGAGCAGTTCTTC.

This chain uses TRBV5-1 with TRBJ2-7, with 10 bases fitting TRBD2. CDR3 size: 17 residues. Trimming at V came to 3 bases and at J to 1 base, leaving 10 bases not matched to a gene. CDR1 is SGHRS and CDR2 is YFSETQ in the germline V gene. CDR3 sequence (DNA): TGCGCCAGCAGCTGGACCTTTCTAGCGGGAGATTCCTACGAGCAGTACTTC. Residues: CASSWTFLAGDSYEQYF. Based on the CDR3 plus reference TRBV5-1 and TRBJ2-7, the full variable domain is KAGVTQTPRYLIKTRGQQVTLSCSPISGHRSVSWYQQTPGQGLQFLFEYFSETQRNKGNFPGRFSGRQFSNSRSEMNVSTLELGDSALYLCASSWTFLAGDSYEQYFGPGTRLTVT.

In regard to this clone: The junction and the germline gene differ at one end; a read error may be behind it. Other DNA sequences in the same sample also yield this CDR3. V and J are TRBV6-5 and TRBJ1-5; TRBD1 is a possible D gene (5 bases). Germline CDR1 is MNHEY and CDR2 is SVGAGI. The CDR3 loop spans 14 amino acids. This chain's CDR3 is CASSYSAGRQPQHF. The CDR3 region has the DNA TGTGCCAGCAGTTACTCGGCAGGGAGGCAGCCCCAGCACTTT.

The CDR3 DNA follows: TGCGCCAGCAGCCTGGACTACTCCTACGAGCAGTACTTC. Protein product: CASSLDYSYEQYF. The chain has TRBV5-1 and TRBJ2-7, with D maybe TRBD2 (6 bases). The CDR3 runs 13 residues. The V and J ends lost 4 bases and 0 bases respectively, with 8 bases between them. The V gene's germline CDR1 is SGHRS and CDR2 YFSETQ.

The V gene is TRBV15, the J gene TRBJ2-7, with D perhaps given as TRBD1 or TRBD2 (6 bases each). The V gene lost 1 base and the J gene lost 3 bases, with 10 bases spanning the gap. Germline CDR1 LNHNV, CDR2 YYDKDF (reference sequence). CDR3 length equals 14 residues. Written as DNA, the CDR3 is TGTGCCACCAGCAGAGTTCGGGGGCACTACGAGCAGTACTTC. It codes for CATSRVRGHYEQYF.

This chain connects TRBV5-1 to TRBJ1-2, with a weak D call TRBD1 (5 bases). The germline V and J ends were trimmed by 1 base and 2 bases, with 9 bases remaining between them. The CDR3 consists of 14 residues. From germline, CDR1 is SGHRS and CDR2 YFSETQ. The CDR3 sequence is CASSLQTVNYGYTF. Written as DNA, the CDR3 is TGCGCCAGCAGCTTGCAGACAGTCAACTATGGCTACACCTTC.